Shown below are 15 T cell receptor beta chains from a single sample sequenced in a study of cytomegalovirus exposure and HLA in healthy donors. Primers included in the PCR were 60 Vbeta and 13 Jbeta primers. Here immunoSEQ multiplex PCR was the method, and the copy in TCRdb shows in-frame clones only, minus some. The data hold some 110,000 clones, with approximately 81% observed a single time. The sample taken for sequencing was PBMCs. These receptors all stem from a woman aged 18 to 35 in good health and CMV-seropositive.

The chain links TRBV5-1 to TRBJ2-5; D is ambiguous. CDR3 length: 15 residues. V was pared by 0 bases and J by 2 bases, with 11 bases between. The germline gives CDR1 SGHRS, CDR2 YFSETQ. The CDR3 region is CASSLGAALQETQYF. CDR3 nucleotide sequence: TGCGCCAGCAGCTTGGGGGCCGCGTTGCAAGAGACCCAGTACTTC.

V and J are TRBV28 and TRBJ1-2; 7 bases are a match to TRBD1. CDR3 size: 15 residues. Germline CDR1 is MDHEN and CDR2 is SYDVKM. The V gene end was trimmed by 3 bases and the J gene end by 4 bases; junction bases not matched to a gene: 8. The CDR3 loop is CASSFPAGGGYGYTF. In nucleotides, the CDR3 is TGTGCCAGCAGTTTCCCGGCAGGGGGAGGCTATGGCTACACCTTC.

The genes are TRBV19 and TRBJ1-1; no clear D gene. Germline V CDR1 and CDR2: LNHDA, SQIVND (reference sequence). The CDR3 runs 15 residues. V was pared by 3 bases and J by 0 bases, with 11 bases between. The CDR3 reads CASSIWRSLNTEAFF. As DNA, the CDR3 is TGTGCCAGTAGTATTTGGAGGTCATTGAACACTGAAGCTTTCTTT.

The count of this clone is one. The chain joins TRBV9 to TRBJ2-5; D perhaps matches TRBD1 (6 bases). V lost 0 bases and J 4 bases, leaving 13 bases between the germline ends. Germline V gene data show CDR1 as SGDLS and CDR2 as YYNGEE. This CDR3 contains 15 residues. The CDR3 loop is CASSVAQGSGETQYF. The CDR3, as DNA: TGTGCCAGCAGCGTAGCCCAGGGGTCGGGAGAGACCCAGTACTTC.

The gene calls are TRBV2 and TRBJ2-5; D unresolved. Germline CDR1 and CDR2: SNHLY and FYNNEI. This CDR3 has 17 residues. Deletions cut 4 bases from V and 1 base from J, with 19 bases between. CDR3 DNA: TGTGCCAGCAGTGTCCCCCCCTCCTCTCTTATCCAAGAGACCCAGTACTTC. Its translation: CASSVPPSSLIQETQYF.

This clone was seen a handful of times. The chain carries TRBV10-3 and TRBJ2-7; D uncertain. Germline V gives CDR1 ENHRY, CDR2 SYGVKD. The CDR3 runs 12 residues. V was clipped by 10 bases and J by 2 bases, with 12 bases between them. The CDR3 DNA reads TGTGCCACCGCTTCAACAACCTACGAGCAGTACTTC. Translating it yields CATASTTYEQYF.

The V call is TRBV4-1, the J call TRBJ2-1, with TRBD1 as a possible D gene (6 bases). This CDR3 is built from 14 residues. The ends were cut back, 0 bases at V and 6 bases at J, with 9 bases in the middle. Germline V CDR1 and CDR2: MGHRA, YSYEKL. The CDR3 loop reads CASSQDPGVNEQFF. The CDR3 nucleotides are TGCGCCAGCAGCCAAGATCCAGGGGTCAATGAGCAGTTCTTC.

This chain links TRBV19 with TRBJ1-1, with no clear D. The V end was cut by 3 bases, the J end by 5 bases, with 13 bases between. The germline CDR1 and CDR2 sequences are LNHDA and SQIVND (reference sequence). This CDR3 spans 14 amino acids. The CDR3 is CASSIGFGGTEAFF. CDR3 nucleotides: TGTGCCAGTAGTATCGGCTTTGGAGGGACTGAAGCTTTCTTT.

This clone was counted between two and nine times. CDR3 in DNA: TGCGCCAGCAGCCCCGGGACTACCTACGAGCAGTACTTC. It specifies CASSPGTTYEQYF. J is TRBJ2-7 and V is TRBV5-1, with TRBD2 matching over 7 bases. CDR1 is SGHRS, CDR2 YFSETQ, per germline. The CDR3 spans 13 residues. After removal of 4 bases from V and 2 bases from J, the junction contained 3 bases not matched to a gene.

The chain recombines TRBV5-1 with TRBJ1-1; D is perhaps TRBD1 (6 bases). V was shortened by 4 bases and J by 5 bases, with 15 bases between the two germline ends. The CDR3 length is 14 residues. The germline gives CDR1 SGHRS, CDR2 YFSETQ. CDR3 sequence reads: CASSVTGLGTEAFF. As DNA, the CDR3 is TGCGCCAGCAGCGTGACAGGTTTAGGGACTGAAGCTTTCTTT.

This chain connects TRBV5-1 to TRBJ1-2; 7 bases are a match to TRBD1. Per the germline V gene, CDR1 is SGHRS and CDR2 is YFSETQ. CDR3 size: 13 residues. The trim removed 4 bases at V and 14 bases at J, leaving 14 bases unmatched. The CDR3 is CASSETLTGLYTF. The CDR3 nucleotides read TGCGCCAGCAGCGAAACCCTGACAGGGCTTTATACCTTC. The variable domain in full, completed from reference TRBV5-1 and TRBJ1-2, reads KAGVTQTPRYLIKTRGQQVTLSCSPISGHRSVSWYQQTPGQGLQFLFEYFSETQRNKGNFPGRFSGRQFSNSRSEMNVSTLELGDSALYLCASSETLTGLYTFGSGTRLTVV.

The gene calls are TRBV18 and TRBJ2-7, with TRBD2 matching over 9 bases. V was pared by 0 bases and J by 9 bases, with 15 bases of the junction left unmatched. CDR3 length: 17 amino acids. Germline V gives CDR1 KGHSH, CDR2 LQKENI. The CDR3 nucleotides are TGTGCCAGCTCACCACCGTTGATCATTAGCGGGAGAAGGCGGCAGTACTTC. Translation: CASSPPLIISGRRRQYF.

The V call is TRBV5-1, the J call TRBJ1-5, with 8 bases fitting TRBD1. The CDR3 extends over 13 amino acids. Germline loops: CDR1 SGHRS, CDR2 YFSETQ. The V gene end was trimmed by 3 bases and the J gene end by 5 bases; junction bases not matched to a gene: 1. The CDR3 sequence is CASSSDRDQPQHF. For the CDR3, the DNA is TGCGCCAGCAGCTCGGACAGGGATCAGCCCCAGCATTTT.

This clone was seen just once. The chain is built from TRBV7-9 and TRBJ1-1, with D hard to call. Trimming removed 3 bases at V and 0 bases at J, with 8 bases between. Germline V lookup: CDR1 SEHNR, CDR2 FQNEAQ (reference sequence). CDR3 length equals 14 residues. This CDR3 reads CASSFELMNTEAFF. Written as DNA, the CDR3 is TGTGCCAGCAGCTTCGAACTCATGAACACTGAAGCTTTCTTT.

This chain connects TRBV23-1 to TRBJ2-2; 14 positions match TRBD2. TRBV23-1 is noted as an ORF with a role that remains uncertain. The CDR3 has 17 residues. J lost 2 bases, V lost 9 bases, and 8 bases had no gene match. CDR3 protein: CARTSGTSGSNTGELFF. Here the CDR3 DNA reads TGCGCCAGGACCTCCGGGACTAGCGGGAGCAACACCGGGGAGCTGTTTTTT.